The source of this T cell receptor beta chain is a study of blood T cell repertoires in COVID-19. Produced via immunoSEQ multiplex PCR; TCRdb's table is partial and in-frame only. The table lists 15,000 to 20,000 clones, about 91% of them singletons, with roughly 2.5% in the top ten. With V trimmed by 3 bases and J by 4 bases, 1 base remained unmatched. This CDR3 has 13 residues. The sequenced material came from peripheral blood. The TCR originated in a human donor in a cohort sampled during active COVID-19. The chain uses TRBV12-3 or TRBV12-4 and TRBJ1-1; TRBD1 matches at 8 bases. The CDR3 here is CASSFGQGTEAFF. The DNA of the CDR3 is TGTGCCAGCAGTTTCGGACAGGGCACTGAAGCTTTCTTT.